The entry below gives a single T cell receptor beta chain sequence along with its context. The sample belongs to a study of cytomegalovirus exposure and HLA in healthy donors. Trimming shortened V by 6 bases and J by 4 bases, and 15 bases separated the two germline ends. Germline CDR1 reads LNHDA; CDR2 reads SQIVND (reference sequence). This CDR3 contains 14 residues. Amplification used 60 Vbeta primers and 13 Jbeta primers. Sequencing was performed with immunoSEQ multiplex PCR; in TCRdb, only in-frame clones are kept and a portion is missing. The data contain more than 90,000 clones, 65% to 75% of them seen just once; the ten biggest clones take up 11%.

The chain joins TRBV19 to TRBJ1-1; the D gene is possibly TRBD1 (6 bases). The specimen sequenced was PBMCs. The receptor comes from a woman aged 45-65 years in good health and CMV-seropositive. The CDR3 is CASRQQTGTTEAFF. CDR3 in DNA: TGTGCCAGTAGACAACAAACAGGGACCACTGAAGCTTTCTTT. The whole variable domain, filled in from reference TRBV19 and TRBJ1-1, reads DGGITQSPKYLFRKEGQNVTLSCEQNLNHDAMYWYRQDPGQGLRLIYYSQIVNDFQKGDIAEGYSVSREKKESFPLTVTSAQKNPTAFYLCASRQQTGTTEAFFGQGTRLTVV.